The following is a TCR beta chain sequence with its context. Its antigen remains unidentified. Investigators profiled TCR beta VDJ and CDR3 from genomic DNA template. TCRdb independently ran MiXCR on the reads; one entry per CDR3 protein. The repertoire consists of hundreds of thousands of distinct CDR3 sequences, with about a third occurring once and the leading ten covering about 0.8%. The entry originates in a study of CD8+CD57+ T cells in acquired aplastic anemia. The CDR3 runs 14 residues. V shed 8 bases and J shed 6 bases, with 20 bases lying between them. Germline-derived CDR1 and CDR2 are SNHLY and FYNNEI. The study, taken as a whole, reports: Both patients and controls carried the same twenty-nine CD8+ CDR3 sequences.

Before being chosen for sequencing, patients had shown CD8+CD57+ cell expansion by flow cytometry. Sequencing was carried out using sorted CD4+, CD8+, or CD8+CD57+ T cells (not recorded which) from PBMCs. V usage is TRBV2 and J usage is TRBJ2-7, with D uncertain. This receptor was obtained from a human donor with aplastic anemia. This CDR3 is CASSPLPINSEQYF. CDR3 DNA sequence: TGTGCCAGCTCACCACTCCCCATCAACTCCGAGCAGTACTTC.